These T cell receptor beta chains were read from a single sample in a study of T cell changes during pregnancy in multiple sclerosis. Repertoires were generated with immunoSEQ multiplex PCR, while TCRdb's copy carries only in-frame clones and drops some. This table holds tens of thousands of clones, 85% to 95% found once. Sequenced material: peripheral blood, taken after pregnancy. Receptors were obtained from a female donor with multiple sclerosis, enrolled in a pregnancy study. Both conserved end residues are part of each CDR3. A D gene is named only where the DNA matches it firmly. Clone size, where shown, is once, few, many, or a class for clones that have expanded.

DNA: TGTGCCAGCGGGGGGACAGGGGGAATCTACGAGCAGTACTTC
CDR3: CASGGTGGIYEQYF
size: .
V: TRBV7-9
J: TRBJ2-7
D: TRBD1

DNA: TGTGCCAGCAGCTTAGCGGTGCGGGTTCGCACAGATACGCAGTATTTT
CDR3: CASSLAVRVRTDTQYF
size: .
V: TRBV7-8
J: TRBJ2-3
D: .

DNA: TGTGCCAGTAGTACCACGACAGGGGGGACCTCTGGAAACACCATATATTTT
CDR3: CASSTTTGGTSGNTIYF
size: .
V: TRBV19
J: TRBJ1-3
D: TRBD1

DNA: TGTGCCAGCAGTTTTGACACCAACACTGAAGCTTTCTTT
CDR3: CASSFDTNTEAFF
size: .
V: TRBV6-5
J: TRBJ1-1
D: .

DNA: TGTGCCAGCAGCTTGTCGGTTGTCTCTGGAAACACCATATATTTT
CDR3: CASSLSVVSGNTIYF
size: .
V: TRBV5-6
J: TRBJ1-3
D: .

DNA: TGTGCCTGGAGATATCGATCAGGCAGGGGCAGCTCACCCCTCCACTTT
CDR3: CAWRYRSGRGSSPLHF
size: .
V: TRBV30
J: TRBJ1-6
D: .

DNA: TGTGCCAGCCAAGAGGTGGGGAACACTGAAGCTTTCTTT
CDR3: CASQEVGNTEAFF
size: .
V: TRBV7-9
J: TRBJ1-1
D: .

DNA: TGTGCCAGCAGGGGCACTACTAGCCGTAGCTCCTACGAGCAGTACTTC
CDR3: CASRGTTSRSSYEQYF
size: .
V: TRBV2
J: TRBJ2-7
D: .

DNA: TGTGCCAGCAGCTTAGGCACAGTACCCGGTTGGGACAGCAACACAGATACGCAGTATTTT
CDR3: CASSLGTVPGWDSNTDTQYF
size: .
V: TRBV11-3
J: TRBJ2-3
D: TRBD1

DNA: TGTGCCAGCAGACCGGACTATGGTGAAAAACTGTTTTTT
CDR3: CASRPDYGEKLFF
size: .
V: TRBV11-1
J: TRBJ1-4
D: .

DNA: TGTGCCGGCGCAATACAGGGGAGCTCCTACGAGCAGTACTTC
CDR3: CAGAIQGSSYEQYF
size: .
V: TRBV2
J: TRBJ2-7
D: TRBD1

DNA: TGCGCCAGTGGTCCCGACAGGATAAGCTCCTACAATGAGCAGTTCTTC
CDR3: CASGPDRISSYNEQFF
size: .
V: TRBV5-1
J: TRBJ2-1
D: .

DNA: TGTGCCAGCTCACAGGCGGGGATGAACACTGAAGCTTTCTTT
CDR3: CASSQAGMNTEAFF
size: .
V: TRBV18
J: TRBJ1-1
D: .

DNA: TGTGCCAGCAGCTTGGTGGGGGGAAGGAACACCGGGGAGCTGTTTTTT
CDR3: CASSLVGGRNTGELFF
size: .
V: TRBV5-6
J: TRBJ2-2
D: .

DNA: TGTGCCAGCAGCTTAGTGACAGGGGACACTGAAGCTTTCTTT
CDR3: CASSLVTGDTEAFF
size: once
V: TRBV11-2
J: TRBJ1-1
D: TRBD1

DNA: TGCAGCGCCCCCCGTGAGGGGGTCCATGGCTACACCTTC
CDR3: CSAPREGVHGYTF
size: once
V: TRBV29-1
J: TRBJ1-2
D: .

DNA: TGCACCAGCAGCCACCCCCGAGACACAAAAAAGAATCCGTCCTACGAGCAGTACTTC
CDR3: CTSSHPRDTKKNPSYEQYF
size: few
V: TRBV1
J: TRBJ2-7
D: .

DNA: TGTGCCAGCAGTGAAGACCCAGGGGTCCTTGGCTACACCTTC
CDR3: CASSEDPGVLGYTF
size: .
V: TRBV2
J: TRBJ1-2
D: .

DNA: TGTGCCAGCAGAGGGACTTTTGGGGCTGGAAACACCATATATTTT
CDR3: CASRGTFGAGNTIYF
size: .
V: TRBV6-1
J: TRBJ1-3
D: .

DNA: TGTGCCAGCAGCGTAGCTCTAACAGGGGCTGCCAACTCCGATAATTCACCCCTCCACTTT
CDR3: CASSVALTGAANSDNSPLHF
size: .
V: TRBV9
J: TRBJ1-6
D: TRBD1

DNA: TGCGCCAGCAGCACGGGACTAGCGGGGGGGCACGAGGAGACCCAGTACTTC
CDR3: CASSTGLAGGHEETQYF
size: .
V: TRBV5-1
J: TRBJ2-5
D: TRBD2

DNA: TGTGCCAGCAGCTTTCAGGGCTTCTATGGCTACACCTTC
CDR3: CASSFQGFYGYTF
size: .
V: TRBV7-6
J: TRBJ1-2
D: .

DNA: TGTGCCAGCAGCCCCAATGTGAAGCGGGGGGGCCGAAATGAGGGTGAGCAGTTCTTC
CDR3: CASSPNVKRGGRNEGEQFF
size: few
V: TRBV9
J: TRBJ2-1
D: TRBD2

DNA: TGTGCCAGCAGCTTGGAGCGGGGCAAGGTGGAAGAGACCCAGTACTTC
CDR3: CASSLERGKVEETQYF
size: .
V: TRBV5-8
J: TRBJ2-5
D: TRBD2

DNA: TGTGCCAGCAGCTCAGACATTGGGGGCGTCTATGGCTACACCTTC
CDR3: CASSSDIGGVYGYTF
size: .
V: TRBV7-9
J: TRBJ1-2
D: .

DNA: TGTGCCAGCAGGAGAGGACAGGGCTACGAGCAGTACTTC
CDR3: CASRRGQGYEQYF
size: .
V: TRBV6-6
J: TRBJ2-7
D: TRBD1

DNA: TGTGCCACCAGCGAACAGACAGGGGATAGCTATGGCTACACCTTC
CDR3: CATSEQTGDSYGYTF
size: .
V: TRBV15
J: TRBJ1-2
D: TRBD1

DNA: TGCGCCAGCGCAGCGGGGGGTACCTACAATGAGCAGTTCTTC
CDR3: CASAAGGTYNEQFF
size: .
V: TRBV5-1
J: TRBJ2-1
D: TRBD2

DNA: TGCGCCAGCAGCCAAGATCCTGCCACAGGGCATTCACCCCTCCACTTT
CDR3: CASSQDPATGHSPLHF
size: .
V: TRBV4-3
J: TRBJ1-6
D: .

DNA: TGTGCCAGCAGTTTGATGAGTGGTAATCAGCCCCAGCATTTT
CDR3: CASSLMSGNQPQHF
size: .
V: TRBV27
J: TRBJ1-5
D: .

DNA: TGTGCCTGGAGCTCCGGGACAAGGAATTCCTACGAGCAGTACTTC
CDR3: CAWSSGTRNSYEQYF
size: .
V: TRBV30
J: TRBJ2-7
D: .

DNA: TGTGCCAGTAGCCACACAGATACGCAGTATTTT
CDR3: CASSHTDTQYF
size: .
V: TRBV19
J: TRBJ2-3
D: .

DNA: TGTGCCTGGAGCCTTCGGTATAATGAAAAACTGTTTTTT
CDR3: CAWSLRYNEKLFF
size: .
V: TRBV30
J: TRBJ1-4
D: .

DNA: TGCGCCAGCCTCGGGGGTGGAAACACCATATATTTT
CDR3: CASLGGGNTIYF
size: .
V: TRBV10-2
J: TRBJ1-3
D: .

DNA: TGTGCCAGCAGTGAAGGAGCCGGGGGAGGGCGTCCCCTCCACTTT
CDR3: CASSEGAGGGRPLHF
size: .
V: TRBV2
J: TRBJ1-6
D: .

DNA: TGTGCCAGCAGCCCCCGCAGAACTATTAGCACAGATACGCAGTATTTT
CDR3: CASSPRRTISTDTQYF
size: .
V: TRBV11-2
J: TRBJ2-3
D: .

DNA: TGTGCCAGCAGTTTATCGCTTGGGGGGACTCGGGAGACCCAGTACTTC
CDR3: CASSLSLGGTRETQYF
size: .
V: TRBV27
J: TRBJ2-5
D: .

DNA: TGTGCCAGCAGCAGTATCCAGGGGGCGATTGACACAGATACGCAGTATTTT
CDR3: CASSSIQGAIDTDTQYF
size: .
V: TRBV13
J: TRBJ2-3
D: TRBD1

DNA: TGTGCCGCGCATCCGGGACAGGGCGGTGACGAGCAGTACTTC
CDR3: CAAHPGQGGDEQYF
size: .
V: TRBV10-3
J: TRBJ2-7
D: TRBD1

DNA: TGCAGCGTTGAAACCGAAGGTCGCCAGGGATATTACGAGCAGTACTTC
CDR3: CSVETEGRQGYYEQYF
size: .
V: TRBV29-1
J: TRBJ2-7
D: .

DNA: TGTGCCAGCAGCTTAGGGATCGGGGGTAGCACAGATACGCAGTATTTT
CDR3: CASSLGIGGSTDTQYF
size: once
V: TRBV11-3
J: TRBJ2-3
D: .

DNA: TGTGCCAGCAGCTTATCATCAGATACGCAGTATTTT
CDR3: CASSLSSDTQYF
size: .
V: TRBV7-9
J: TRBJ2-3
D: .

DNA: TGTGCCAGCAGCGTAGGTCTGACCGGGGAGCTGTTTTTT
CDR3: CASSVGLTGELFF
size: .
V: TRBV9
J: TRBJ2-2
D: .

DNA: TGTGCCAGCAGCTTAGCCCCAAACTACGAGCAGTACTTC
CDR3: CASSLAPNYEQYF
size: once
V: TRBV7-9
J: TRBJ2-7
D: .

DNA: TGTGCCAGCAGCCGGACAGAGGAAGAAAAACTGTTTTTT
CDR3: CASSRTEEEKLFF
size: .
V: TRBV7-9
J: TRBJ1-4
D: .

DNA: TGCGCCAGCAGCCTCTTCGACAGCCCGAATCAGCCCCAGCATTTT
CDR3: CASSLFDSPNQPQHF
size: once
V: TRBV4-1
J: TRBJ1-5
D: .

DNA: TGTGCCAGCAGTTCTGGAGCCGGGACTAGGGGAACCGGGGAGCTGTTTTTT
CDR3: CASSSGAGTRGTGELFF
size: once
V: TRBV28
J: TRBJ2-2
D: TRBD2

DNA: TGTGCCAGCACCGACAGTCAAGAGACCCAGTACTTC
CDR3: CASTDSQETQYF
size: once
V: TRBV6-6
J: TRBJ2-5
D: .

DNA: TGTGCCAGCAGCCGCACCGGGACAGGGAACAATCAGCCCCAGCATTTT
CDR3: CASSRTGTGNNQPQHF
size: many
V: TRBV7-9
J: TRBJ1-5
D: TRBD1

DNA: TGTGCCAGCAAATTAGGGGGTGGCTACACCTTC
CDR3: CASKLGGGYTF
size: .
V: TRBV6-5
J: TRBJ1-2
D: .